This TCR beta chain was sequenced for a study of neurological immune-mediated disorders. Ten or more counts support this clonotype. The making of cDNA relied on 5'RACE with 10-nucleotide random UMIs. Per sequencing run, 15-18 subjects together gave over 170 million TCR-beta sequences. Each CDR3 protein gets one entry after TCRdb re-called the 5' RACE reads with MiXCR. The table has about 40,000 distinct CDR3 sequences, 12% to 15% seen once. Germline CDR1 LGHDT, CDR2 YNNKEL (reference sequence). The CDR3 is 14 amino acids. The germline V and J ends were trimmed by 6 bases and 1 base, with 11 bases remaining between them. Unsorted libraries were derived from 2 million PBMCs stored at -80 C.

The source of this sequence is a woman aged 45-65 years with HTLV-1-associated myelopathy (HAM/TSP). The sample comprised PBMCs. This sequence joins TRBV3-1 and TRBJ2-3; D not certain. DNA for the CDR3: TGTGCCAGCAGGCGGTATGAGGGCACAGATACGCAGTATTTT. Protein sequence: CASRRYEGTDTQYF.